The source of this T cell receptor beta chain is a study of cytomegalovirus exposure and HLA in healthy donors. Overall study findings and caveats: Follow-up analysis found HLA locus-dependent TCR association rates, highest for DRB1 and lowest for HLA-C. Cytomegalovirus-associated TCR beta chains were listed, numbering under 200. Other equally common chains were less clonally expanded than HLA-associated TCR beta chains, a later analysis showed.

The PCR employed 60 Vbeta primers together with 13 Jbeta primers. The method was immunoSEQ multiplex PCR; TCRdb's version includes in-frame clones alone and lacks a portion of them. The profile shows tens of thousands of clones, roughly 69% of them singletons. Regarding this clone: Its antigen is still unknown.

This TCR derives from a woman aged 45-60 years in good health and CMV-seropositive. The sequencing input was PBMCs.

CDR3 loop: CASSGQSLDTEAFF. The CDR3 bases are TGCGCCAGCTCCGGACAGTCCCTCGACACTGAAGCTTTCTTT. The rearrangement links TRBV5-1 to TRBJ1-1; TRBD1 is a possible D gene (6 bases). CDR1 and CDR2 from the germline V gene are SGHRS and YFSETQ. This CDR3 is 14 amino acids long. V lost 7 bases and J lost 3, with 16 bases in between.